This record looks at one T cell receptor (beta chain) sequence and its context. The record originates from a study of cytomegalovirus exposure and HLA in healthy donors. V dropped 6 bases and J dropped 10 bases, with 10 bases sitting between them. The CDR3 runs to 10 residues. The germline V gene has CDR1 SQVTM and CDR2 ANQGSEA. Primers: 60 Vbeta forward and 13 Jbeta reverse. The method was immunoSEQ multiplex PCR; TCRdb's version includes in-frame clones alone and lacks a portion of them. The listing contains 70,000 to 100,000 clones. This chain joins TRBV29-1 and TRBJ2-1, with TRBD1 as a possible D gene (5 bases). The receptor was isolated from a man between 18 and 29 years old in good health and CMV-seropositive. Material for sequencing was PBMCs. CDR3 residues: CSVPGPEQFF. The CDR3 region has the DNA TGCAGCGTGCCAGGGCCCGAGCAGTTCTTC.